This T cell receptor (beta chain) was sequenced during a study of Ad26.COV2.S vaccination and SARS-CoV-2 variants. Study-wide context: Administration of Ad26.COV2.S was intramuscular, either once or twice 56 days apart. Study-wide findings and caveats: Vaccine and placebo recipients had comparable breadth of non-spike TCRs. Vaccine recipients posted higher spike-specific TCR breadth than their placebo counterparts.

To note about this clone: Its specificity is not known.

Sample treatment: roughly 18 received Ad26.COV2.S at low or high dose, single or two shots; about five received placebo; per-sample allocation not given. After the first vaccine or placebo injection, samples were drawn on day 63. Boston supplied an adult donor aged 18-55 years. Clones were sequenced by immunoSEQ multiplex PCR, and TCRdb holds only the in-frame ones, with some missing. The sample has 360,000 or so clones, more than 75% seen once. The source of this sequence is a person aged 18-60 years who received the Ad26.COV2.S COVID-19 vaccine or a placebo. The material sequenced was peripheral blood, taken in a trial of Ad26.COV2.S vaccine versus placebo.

The CDR3 is CASSYSARVSYEQYF. CDR3 DNA sequence: TGTGCCAGCAGTTACTCTGCGCGGGTATCCTACGAGCAGTACTTC. V gene TRBV6-5 combines with J gene TRBJ2-7, with D possibly matching TRBD2 (5 bases). The ends were cut back, 0 bases at V and 1 base at J, with 10 bases in the middle. Germline CDR1 MNHEY, CDR2 SVGAGI. This CDR3 contains 15 residues.